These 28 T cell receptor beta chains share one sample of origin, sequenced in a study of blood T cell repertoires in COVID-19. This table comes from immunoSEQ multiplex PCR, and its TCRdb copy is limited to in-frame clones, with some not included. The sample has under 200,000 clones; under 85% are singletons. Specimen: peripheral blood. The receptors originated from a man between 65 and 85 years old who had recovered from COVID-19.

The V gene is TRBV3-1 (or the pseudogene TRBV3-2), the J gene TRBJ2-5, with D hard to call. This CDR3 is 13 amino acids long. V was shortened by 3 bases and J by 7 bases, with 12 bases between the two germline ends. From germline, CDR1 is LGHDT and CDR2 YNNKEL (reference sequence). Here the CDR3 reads CASSQNSLGTQYF. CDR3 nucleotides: TGTGCCAGCAGCCAGAATAGCTTGGGGACCCAGTACTTC.

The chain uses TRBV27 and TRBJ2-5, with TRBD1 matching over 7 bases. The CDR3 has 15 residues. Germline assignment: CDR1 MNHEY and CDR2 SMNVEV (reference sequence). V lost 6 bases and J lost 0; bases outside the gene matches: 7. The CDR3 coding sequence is TGTGCCAGCAGACAGGGGTCACGGTACCAAGAGACCCAGTACTTC. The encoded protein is CASRQGSRYQETQYF.

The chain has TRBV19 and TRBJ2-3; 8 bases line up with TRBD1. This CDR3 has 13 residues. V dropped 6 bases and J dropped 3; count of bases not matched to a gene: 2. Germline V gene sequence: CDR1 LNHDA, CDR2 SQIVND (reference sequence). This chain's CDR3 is CASRDRGTDTQYF. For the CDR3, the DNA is TGTGCCAGTAGAGACAGGGGAACAGATACGCAGTATTTT.

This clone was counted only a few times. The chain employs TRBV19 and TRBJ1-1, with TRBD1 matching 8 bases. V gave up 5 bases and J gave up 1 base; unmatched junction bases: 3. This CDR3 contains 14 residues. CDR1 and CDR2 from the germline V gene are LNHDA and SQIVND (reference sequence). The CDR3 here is CASSSQGGNTEAFF. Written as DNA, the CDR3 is TGTGCCAGTAGTTCACAGGGGGGGAACACTGAAGCTTTCTTT. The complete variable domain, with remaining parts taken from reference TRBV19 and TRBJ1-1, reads DGGITQSPKYLFRKEGQNVTLSCEQNLNHDAMYWYRQDPGQGLRLIYYSQIVNDFQKGDIAEGYSVSREKKESFPLTVTSAQKNPTAFYLCASSSQGGNTEAFFGQGTRLTVV.

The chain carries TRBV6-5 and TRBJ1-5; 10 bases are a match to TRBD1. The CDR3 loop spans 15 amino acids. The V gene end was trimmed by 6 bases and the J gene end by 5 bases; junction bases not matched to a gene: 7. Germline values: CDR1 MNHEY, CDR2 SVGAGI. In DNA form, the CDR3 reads TGTGCCAGCAGCCCCCGACAGGGGGCAGATCAGCCCCAGCATTTT. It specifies CASSPRQGADQPQHF.

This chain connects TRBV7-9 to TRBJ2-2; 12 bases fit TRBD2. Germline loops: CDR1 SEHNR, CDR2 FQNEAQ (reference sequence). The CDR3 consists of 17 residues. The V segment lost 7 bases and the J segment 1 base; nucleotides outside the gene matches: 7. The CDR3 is CASTRGTSGRNTGELFF. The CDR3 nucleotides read TGTGCCAGCACCCGGGGGACTAGCGGGCGGAACACCGGGGAGCTGTTTTTT. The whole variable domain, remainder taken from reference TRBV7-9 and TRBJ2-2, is DTGVSQNPRHKITKRGQNVTFRCDPISEHNRLYWYRQTLGQGPEFLTYFQNEAQLEKSRLLSDRFSAERPKGSFSTLEIQRTEQGDSAMYLCASTRGTSGRNTGELFFGEGSRLTVL.

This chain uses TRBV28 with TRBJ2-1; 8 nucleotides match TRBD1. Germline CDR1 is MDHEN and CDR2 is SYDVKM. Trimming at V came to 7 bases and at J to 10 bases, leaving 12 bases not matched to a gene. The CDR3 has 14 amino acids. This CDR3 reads CASTPLGQGNEQFF. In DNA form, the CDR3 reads TGTGCCAGCACCCCCCTCGGACAGGGAAACGAGCAGTTCTTC.

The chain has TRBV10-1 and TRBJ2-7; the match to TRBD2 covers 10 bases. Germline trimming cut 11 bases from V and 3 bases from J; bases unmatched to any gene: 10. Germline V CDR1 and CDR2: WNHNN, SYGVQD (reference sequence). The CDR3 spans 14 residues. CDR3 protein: CASHRLAGVYEQYF. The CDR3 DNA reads TGCGCCTCTCACCGGCTAGCGGGAGTCTACGAGCAGTACTTC.

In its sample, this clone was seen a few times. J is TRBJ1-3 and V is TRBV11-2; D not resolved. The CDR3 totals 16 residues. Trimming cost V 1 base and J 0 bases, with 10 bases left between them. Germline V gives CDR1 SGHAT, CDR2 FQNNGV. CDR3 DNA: TGTGCCAGCAGCTTAGTCCCCCAGGCCTCTGGAAACACCATATATTTT. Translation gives CASSLVPQASGNTIYF.

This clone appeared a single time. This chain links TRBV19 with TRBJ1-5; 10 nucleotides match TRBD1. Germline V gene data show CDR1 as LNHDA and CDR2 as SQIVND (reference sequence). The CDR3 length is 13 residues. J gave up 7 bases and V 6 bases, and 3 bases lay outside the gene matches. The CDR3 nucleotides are TGTGCCAGTAGGGACAGGGGGGAACAGCCCCAGCATTTT. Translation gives CASRDRGEQPQHF. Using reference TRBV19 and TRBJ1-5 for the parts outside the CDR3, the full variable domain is DGGITQSPKYLFRKEGQNVTLSCEQNLNHDAMYWYRQDPGQGLRLIYYSQIVNDFQKGDIAEGYSVSREKKESFPLTVTSAQKNPTAFYLCASRDRGEQPQHFGDGTRLSIL.

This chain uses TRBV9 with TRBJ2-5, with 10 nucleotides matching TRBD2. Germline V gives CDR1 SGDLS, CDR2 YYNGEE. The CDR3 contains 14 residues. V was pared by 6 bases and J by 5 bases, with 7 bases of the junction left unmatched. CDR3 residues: CASTFASGSETQYF. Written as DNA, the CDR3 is TGTGCCAGCACCTTTGCTAGCGGGAGTGAGACCCAGTACTTC. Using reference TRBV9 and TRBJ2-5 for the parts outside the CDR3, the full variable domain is DSGVTQTPKHLITATGQRVTLRCSPRSGDLSVYWYQQSLDQGLQFLIQYYNGEERAKGNILERFSAQQFPDLHSELNLSSLELGDSALYFCASTFASGSETQYFGPGTRLLVL.

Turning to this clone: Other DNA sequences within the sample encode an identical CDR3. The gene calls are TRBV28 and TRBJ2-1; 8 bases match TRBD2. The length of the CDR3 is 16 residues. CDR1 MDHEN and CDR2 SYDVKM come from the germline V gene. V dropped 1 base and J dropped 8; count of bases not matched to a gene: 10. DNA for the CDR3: TGTGCCAGCAGTTTATCGGCGAGCGGGAGTTGGTATGAGCAGTTCTTC. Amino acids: CASSLSASGSWYEQFF.

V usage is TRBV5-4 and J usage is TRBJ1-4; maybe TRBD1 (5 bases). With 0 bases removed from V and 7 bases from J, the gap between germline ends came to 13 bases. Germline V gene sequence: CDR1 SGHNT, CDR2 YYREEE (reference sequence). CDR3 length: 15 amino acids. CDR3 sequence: CASSLAGAGGEKLFF. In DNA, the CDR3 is TGTGCCAGCAGCTTGGCCGGCGCGGGGGGTGAAAAACTGTTTTTT.

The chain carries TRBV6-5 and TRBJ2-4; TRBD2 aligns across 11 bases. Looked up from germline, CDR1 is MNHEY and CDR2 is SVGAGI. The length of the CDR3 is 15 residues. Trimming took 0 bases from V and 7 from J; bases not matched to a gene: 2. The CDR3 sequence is CASSYSVAGGNIQYF. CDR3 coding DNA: TGTGCCAGCAGTTACTCCGTAGCGGGAGGGAACATTCAGTACTTC.

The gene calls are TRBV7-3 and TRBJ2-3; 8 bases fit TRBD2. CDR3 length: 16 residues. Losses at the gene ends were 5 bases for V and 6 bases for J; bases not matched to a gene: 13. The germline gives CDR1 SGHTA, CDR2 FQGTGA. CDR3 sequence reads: CASSVGTRNSGDTQYF. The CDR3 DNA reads TGTGCCAGCAGCGTAGGGACTAGAAATTCCGGGGATACGCAGTATTTT.

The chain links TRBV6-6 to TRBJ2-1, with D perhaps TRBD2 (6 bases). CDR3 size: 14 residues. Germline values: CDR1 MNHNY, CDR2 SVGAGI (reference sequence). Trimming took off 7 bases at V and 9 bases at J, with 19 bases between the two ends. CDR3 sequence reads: CASMRRAGVREQFF. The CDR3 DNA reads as TGTGCCAGCATGAGGAGGGCCGGGGTTCGTGAGCAGTTCTTC.

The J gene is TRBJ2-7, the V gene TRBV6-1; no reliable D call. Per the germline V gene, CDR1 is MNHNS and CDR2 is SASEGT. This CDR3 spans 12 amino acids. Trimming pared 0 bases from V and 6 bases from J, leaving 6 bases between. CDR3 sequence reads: CASSEALSEQYF. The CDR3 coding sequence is TGTGCCAGCAGTGAAGCGCTATCCGAGCAGTACTTC.

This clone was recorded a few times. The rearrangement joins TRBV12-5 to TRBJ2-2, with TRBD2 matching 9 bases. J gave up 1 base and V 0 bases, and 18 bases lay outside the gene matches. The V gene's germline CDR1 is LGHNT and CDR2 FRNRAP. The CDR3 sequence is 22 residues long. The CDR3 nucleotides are TGTGCTAGTGGTTTGGTACCCTTCCTAGCGGGACTGCAAAAGGAGAACACCGGGGAGCTGTTTTTT. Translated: CASGLVPFLAGLQKENTGELFF.

This CDR3 is CSVIYTGTDYNEKLFF. The CDR3 nucleotides are TGCAGCGTTATTTATACCGGGACAGATTATAATGAAAAACTGTTTTTT. This sequence joins TRBV29-1 and TRBJ1-4, with 7 bases fitting TRBD1. Losses at the gene ends were 5 bases for V and 4 bases for J; bases not matched to a gene: 13. In germline, CDR1 is SQVTM, CDR2 ANQGSEA. CDR3 length: 16 amino acids.

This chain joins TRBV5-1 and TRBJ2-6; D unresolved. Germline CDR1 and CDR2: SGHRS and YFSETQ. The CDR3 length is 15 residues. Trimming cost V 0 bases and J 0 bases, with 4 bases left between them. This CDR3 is CASSLDNSGANVLTF. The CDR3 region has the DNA TGCGCCAGCAGCTTGGACAACTCTGGGGCCAACGTCCTGACTTTC.

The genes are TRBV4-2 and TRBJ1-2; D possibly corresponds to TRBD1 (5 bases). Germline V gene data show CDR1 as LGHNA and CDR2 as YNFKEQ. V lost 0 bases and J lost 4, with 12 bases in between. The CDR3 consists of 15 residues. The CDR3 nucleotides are TGTGCCAGCAGCCAAGAGCGGGACGGGGTCTATGGCTACACCTTC. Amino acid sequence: CASSQERDGVYGYTF.

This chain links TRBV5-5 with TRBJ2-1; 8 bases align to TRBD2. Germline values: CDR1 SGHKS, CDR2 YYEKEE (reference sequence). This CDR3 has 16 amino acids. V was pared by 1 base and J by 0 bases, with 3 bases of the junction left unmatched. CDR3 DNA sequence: TGTGCCAGCAGCTTGATTAGCGGGATCTCCTACAATGAGCAGTTCTTC. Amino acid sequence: CASSLISGISYNEQFF.

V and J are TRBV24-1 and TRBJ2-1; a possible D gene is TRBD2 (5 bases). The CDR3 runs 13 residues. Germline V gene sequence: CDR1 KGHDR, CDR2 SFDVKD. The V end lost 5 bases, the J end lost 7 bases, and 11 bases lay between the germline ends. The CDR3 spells CATSGSGSNEQFF. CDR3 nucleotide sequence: TGTGCCACCAGTGGGTCGGGGAGTAATGAGCAGTTCTTC.

CDR3 sequence: CASSIDGTSIIGGNEQFF. The CDR3 nucleotides are TGTGCCAGTAGTATAGATGGGACTAGTATTATTGGAGGGAATGAGCAGTTCTTC. The gene calls are TRBV19 and TRBJ2-1, with TRBD2 matching over 8 bases. V was pared by 0 bases and J by 7 bases, with 14 bases of the junction left unmatched. The CDR3 length is 18 residues. Germline assignment: CDR1 LNHDA and CDR2 SQIVND (reference sequence). Drawing the rest from reference TRBV19 and TRBJ2-1, the complete variable domain is DGGITQSPKYLFRKEGQNVTLSCEQNLNHDAMYWYRQDPGQGLRLIYYSQIVNDFQKGDIAEGYSVSREKKESFPLTVTSAQKNPTAFYLCASSIDGTSIIGGNEQFFGPGTRLTVL.

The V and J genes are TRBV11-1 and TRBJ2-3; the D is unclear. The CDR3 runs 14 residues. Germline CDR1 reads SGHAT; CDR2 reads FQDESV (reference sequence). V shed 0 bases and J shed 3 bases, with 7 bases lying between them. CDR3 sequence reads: CASSLATGTDTQYF. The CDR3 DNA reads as TGTGCCAGCAGCTTAGCGACCGGGACAGATACGCAGTATTTT.

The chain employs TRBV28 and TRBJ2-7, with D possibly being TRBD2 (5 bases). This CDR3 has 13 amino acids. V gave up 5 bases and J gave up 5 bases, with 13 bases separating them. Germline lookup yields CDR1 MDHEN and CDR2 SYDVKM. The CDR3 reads CASSPPAVHEQYF. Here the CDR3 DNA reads TGTGCCAGCAGTCCACCAGCGGTCCACGAGCAGTACTTC.

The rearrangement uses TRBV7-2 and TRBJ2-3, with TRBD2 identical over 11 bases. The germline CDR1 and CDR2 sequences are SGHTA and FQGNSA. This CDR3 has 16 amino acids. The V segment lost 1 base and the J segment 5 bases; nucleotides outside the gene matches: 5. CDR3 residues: CASSLVSGTSGDTQYF. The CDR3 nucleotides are TGTGCCAGCAGCTTAGTCTCCGGGACTAGCGGAGATACGCAGTATTTT.

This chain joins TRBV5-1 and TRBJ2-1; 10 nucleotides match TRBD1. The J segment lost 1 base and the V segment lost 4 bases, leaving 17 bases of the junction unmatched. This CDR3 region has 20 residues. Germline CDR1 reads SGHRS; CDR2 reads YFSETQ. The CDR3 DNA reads TGCGCCAGCAGCCTTGTTCACTATCTCGACAGGGGGCCTTCCTACAATGAGCAGTTCTTC. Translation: CASSLVHYLDRGPSYNEQFF.